This passage covers 9 T cell receptor beta chains from one sample sequenced in a study of blood T cells in healthy people across ages. The second PCR ran about 6 to 12 cycles with a sample-barcoded 5' primer and J-beta primers. Using its own MiXCR run on the 5' RACE reads, TCRdb lists one record per CDR3 protein. Altogether approximately 810,000 distinct CDR3 sequences are present, around 30% being singletons, with the ten largest covering roughly 17%. Sequences were obtained from blood. The receptors originated from a woman of 80 years or more in good health.

V gene TRBV20-1 combines with J gene TRBJ2-7, with D maybe TRBD2 (6 bases). Gene TRBJ2-5 matches the end of the DNA better, so the J call may be wrong. The germline CDR1 and CDR2 sequences are DFQATT and SNEGSKA (reference sequence). This CDR3 has 12 residues. The DNA of the CDR3 is TGCAGTGCTAGAGCGGGGGAAGAGACCCAGTACTTC. It yields the protein CSARAGEETQYF.

The rearrangement uses TRBV10-3 and TRBJ1-5, with a weak D call TRBD1 (5 bases). The CDR3 consists of 14 residues. The V end was cut by 5 bases, the J end by 1 base, with 9 bases between. Germline CDR1 is ENHRY and CDR2 is SYGVKD. CDR3 sequence: CAISPRESNQPQHF. CDR3 DNA: TGTGCCATCAGTCCCAGGGAAAGCAATCAGCCCCAGCATTTT.

This clonotype was observed many times. V gene TRBV10-3 combines with J gene TRBJ2-5, with a weak D call TRBD2 (5 bases). In germline, CDR1 is ENHRY, CDR2 SYGVKD. Between the trimmed V and J ends, which lost 0 bases and 4 bases, there was a span of 6 bases. The CDR3 contains 13 residues. DNA of the CDR3: TGTGCCATCAGTGAGTCCGGGGTAGAGACCCAGTACTTC. Protein: CAISESGVETQYF.

The rearrangement uses TRBV7-9 and TRBJ2-1, with D possibly matching TRBD2 (5 bases). Germline-derived CDR1 and CDR2 are SEHNR and FQNEAQ (reference sequence). V was cut by 4 bases and J by 4 bases, with 17 bases left in between. The CDR3 runs to 16 residues. This CDR3 is CASSSSPTHIYNEQFF. The CDR3 region has the DNA TGTGCCAGCAGCTCTAGCCCCACTCATATTTACAATGAGCAGTTCTTC.

This clonotype was observed at least ten times. CDR3 region: CASSPPLGNEQFF. Here the CDR3 DNA reads TGTGCCAGCAGCCCCCCATTAGGCAATGAGCAGTTCTTC. The chain has TRBV6-6 and TRBJ2-1; D remains unclear. The CDR3 runs 13 residues. V lost 6 bases and J lost 6, with 12 bases in between. Germline CDR1 and CDR2: MNHNY and SVGAGI (reference sequence).

This clonotype appeared many times. The chain combines TRBV7-2 with TRBJ2-7; possibly TRBD1 or TRBD2 for D (6 bases each). Per germline, CDR1 SGHTA and CDR2 FQGNSA. This CDR3 has 14 amino acids. V lost 3 bases to trimming and J lost 4 bases, with 13 bases between them. Here the CDR3 reads CASSLGQGRYEQYF. CDR3 DNA: TGTGCCAGCAGCTTGGGTCAGGGGAGGTACGAGCAGTACTTC.

This clonotype was detected once. Compared with germline, one end of the junction differs, possibly owing to a read error. This chain joins TRBV25-1 and TRBJ2-5; 8 bases align to TRBD2. Looked up from germline, CDR1 is MGHDK and CDR2 is SYGVNS. The CDR3 totals 14 residues. The DNA for the CDR3 is TGTGCCAGCAGTGAAGCGGGGGGCCAAGGGACCCAGTACTTC. Encoded protein: CASSEAGGQGTQYF.

The genes are TRBV6-2 or TRBV6-3 and TRBJ2-2, with D perhaps TRBD1 (6 bases). The CDR3 extends over 13 amino acids. CDR1 and CDR2 from the germline V gene are MNHEY and SVGEGT. V shed 2 bases and J shed 7 bases, with 8 bases lying between them. The CDR3 protein is CASSYPTGGELFF. DNA of the CDR3: TGTGCCAGCAGTTACCCGACAGGCGGGGAGCTGTTTTTT.

This clonotype was observed a few times. A much larger clone lies a single base off, so this may be a read error. The chain recombines TRBV6-2 or TRBV6-3 with TRBJ2-5; D perhaps matches TRBD2 (5 bases). Germline CDR1 is MNHEY and CDR2 is SVGEGT. The CDR3 covers 15 residues. CDR3 bases: TGTGCCGGCAGTCGCCGGACTTGGTACCAAGAGACCCAGTACTTC. Translation: CAGSRRTWYQETQYF.